These T cell receptor beta chains were read from a single sample in a study of T cell responses to AZD1222 COVID-19 vaccine. The table came from immunoSEQ multiplex PCR; TCRdb's copy has only in-frame clones and leaves some out. The sample contains approximately 110,000 clones, roughly 87% of which appear only once. The sample consisted of peripheral blood, taken on day 0 of AZD1222 vaccination. The receptors here all came from an adult in good health. CDR3s include the opening cysteine and the closing phenylalanine or tryptophan. A D gene is named only where the DNA matches it firmly. Some rows mark clone size as missing; the rest say once, few, many or name a class of expanded clone.

J: TRBJ2-5
D: .
size: .
length: 14
V: TRBV7-9
DNA: TGTGCCAGCAGCTTAGTGGGCGGAAAAGAGACCCAGTACTTC
CDR3: CASSLVGGKETQYF

J: TRBJ2-7
D: .
size: .
length: 15
V: TRBV2
DNA: TGTGCCAGCAGTGAAGATCAGGGTTCAGGGTACGAGCAGTACTTC
CDR3: CASSEDQGSGYEQYF

J: TRBJ1-2
D: .
size: .
length: 14
V: TRBV21-1
DNA: TGTGCCAGCAGCAAAGGGCAAGCCCACTATGGCTACACCTTC
CDR3: CASSKGQAHYGYTF

J: TRBJ2-2
D: .
size: .
length: 13
V: TRBV10-3
DNA: TGTGCCATCAGAGAAAGGGACACCGGGGAGCTGTTTTTT
CDR3: CAIRERDTGELFF

J: TRBJ2-7
D: .
size: .
length: 15
V: TRBV6-2/TRBV6-3
DNA: TGTGCCAGCAGTCAAGGCGACAGCGGTTATTACGAGCAGTACTTC
CDR3: CASSQGDSGYYEQYF

J: TRBJ2-7
D: .
size: .
length: 12
V: TRBV11-3
DNA: TGTGCCAGCAGCTATTACAGGGAGGTGCAGTACTTC
CDR3: CASSYYREVQYF

J: TRBJ2-2
D: .
size: .
length: 12
V: TRBV12-3/TRBV12-4
DNA: TGTGCCAGCAGCACAGGGTCCGGGGAGCTGTTTTTT
CDR3: CASSTGSGELFF

J: TRBJ1-4
D: TRBD1
size: .
length: 13
V: TRBV5-1
DNA: TGCGCCAGCAGCCGTGGGACAGATGAAAAACTGTTTTTT
CDR3: CASSRGTDEKLFF

J: TRBJ2-7
D: .
size: .
length: 15
V: TRBV9
DNA: TGTGCCAGCAGCGCCTCTTTCGGGACACAATACGAGCAGTACTTC
CDR3: CASSASFGTQYEQYF

J: TRBJ2-7
D: .
size: .
length: 15
V: TRBV11-2
DNA: TGTGCCAGCAGCTTAGATATGCTCAAGCTCGGCGAGCAGTACTTC
CDR3: CASSLDMLKLGEQYF

J: TRBJ1-5
D: .
size: .
length: 15
V: TRBV19
DNA: TGTGCCAGTAGTATAGCTGTTTATGGCAATCAGCCCCAGCATTTT
CDR3: CASSIAVYGNQPQHF

J: TRBJ1-4
D: .
size: .
length: 15
V: TRBV19
DNA: TGTGCCAGTAGTAAACAAACCGCAACTAATGAAAAACTGTTTTTT
CDR3: CASSKQTATNEKLFF

J: TRBJ1-4
D: .
size: .
length: 18
V: TRBV7-2
DNA: TGTGCCAGCAGCCCAAGCCTGGTGAGTCAGGCGTTCAATGAAAAACTGTTTTTT
CDR3: CASSPSLVSQAFNEKLFF

J: TRBJ1-2
D: .
size: .
length: 14
V: TRBV11-3
DNA: TGTGCCAGCAGCCCCCAGGACACCCCCTATGGCTACACCTTC
CDR3: CASSPQDTPYGYTF

J: TRBJ2-7
D: .
size: .
length: 14
V: TRBV9
DNA: TGTGCCAGCAGCGTAGGTAGCTTAGGCTACGAGCAGTACTTC
CDR3: CASSVGSLGYEQYF

J: TRBJ2-7
D: .
size: .
length: 14
V: TRBV7-9
DNA: TGTGCCAGCAGCCATAATGGACAGAACGGCGAGCAGTACTTC
CDR3: CASSHNGQNGEQYF

J: TRBJ1-2
D: TRBD1
size: .
length: 14
V: TRBV27
DNA: TGTGCCAGCAGTTTATCGGGACAGTTTGGCGGCTACACCTTC
CDR3: CASSLSGQFGGYTF

J: TRBJ2-4
D: .
size: .
length: 13
V: TRBV2
DNA: TGTGCCAGCAGGGACCTAGCCAAAAACATTCAGTACTTC
CDR3: CASRDLAKNIQYF

J: TRBJ2-5
D: TRBD2
size: once
length: 17
V: TRBV18
DNA: TGTGCCAGCTCACCAGCAAGCGGGGGGCCTCGCCAAGAGACCCAGTACTTC
CDR3: CASSPASGGPRQETQYF

J: TRBJ2-5
D: TRBD1
size: .
length: 12
V: TRBV14
DNA: TGTGCCAGCAGCCACAGGGGGGAGACCCAGTACTTC
CDR3: CASSHRGETQYF

J: TRBJ2-1
D: .
size: few
length: 14
V: TRBV19
DNA: TGTGCCAGTAGTATAGGGGGGCCCTACAATGAGCAGTTCTTC
CDR3: CASSIGGPYNEQFF

J: TRBJ2-7
D: .
size: .
length: 13
V: TRBV25-1
DNA: TGTGCCAGCAGAGGGACACCGCATGGCGAGCAGTACTTC
CDR3: CASRGTPHGEQYF

J: TRBJ2-3
D: TRBD2
size: .
length: 17
V: TRBV5-1
DNA: TGCGCCAGCAGCTTGCGGTCCCAGCGGGGGGGGGCAGATACGCAGTATTTT
CDR3: CASSLRSQRGGADTQYF

J: TRBJ2-7
D: .
size: .
length: 13
V: TRBV5-6
DNA: TGTGCCAGCAGCTTCGGACTAACCTACGAGCAGTACTTC
CDR3: CASSFGLTYEQYF

J: TRBJ1-4
D: .
size: .
length: 15
V: TRBV7-2
DNA: TGTGCCAGCAGCCTAAGACAGGCCTCTAATGAAAAACTGTTTTTT
CDR3: CASSLRQASNEKLFF

J: TRBJ1-2
D: .
size: .
length: 18
V: TRBV3-1/TRBV3-2
DNA: TGTGCCAGCAGCCCCCGACGTCCACGACCGAGACCTAACTATGGCTACACCTTC
CDR3: CASSPRRPRPRPNYGYTF

J: TRBJ2-1
D: TRBD1
size: .
length: 11
V: TRBV12-3/TRBV12-4
DNA: TGTGCCAGCAGTTTGGGGACAGGGCAGTTCTTC
CDR3: CASSLGTGQFF

J: TRBJ2-3
D: .
size: .
length: 15
V: TRBV6-2/TRBV6-3
DNA: TGTGCCAGCAGTTATCGGGTCGGGCAGAAGAATACGCAGTATTTT
CDR3: CASSYRVGQKNTQYF

J: TRBJ1-6
D: .
size: .
length: 15
V: TRBV19
DNA: TGTGCCAGTAGTATAGCAGGGGACTATAATTCACCCCTCCACTTT
CDR3: CASSIAGDYNSPLHF

J: TRBJ1-6
D: TRBD1
size: .
length: 16
V: TRBV27
DNA: TGTGCCAGCAGGGTACGTCGGGACAGCTTAAATTCACCCCTCCACTTT
CDR3: CASRVRRDSLNSPLHF

J: TRBJ2-7
D: TRBD1
size: many
length: 13
V: TRBV9
DNA: TGTGCCAGCTCGGGACAGGGGGCCTACGAGCAGTACTTC
CDR3: CASSGQGAYEQYF

J: TRBJ2-7
D: .
size: .
length: 14
V: TRBV20-1
DNA: TGCAGTGCTAGTGACGGGGGCTATGGGGTCGAGCAGTACTTC
CDR3: CSASDGGYGVEQYF

J: TRBJ2-7
D: .
size: .
length: 13
V: TRBV25-1
DNA: TGTGCCAGCAGTGCCGAATACTCCTACGAGCAGTACTTC
CDR3: CASSAEYSYEQYF

J: TRBJ1-2
D: .
size: .
length: 15
V: TRBV4-3
DNA: TGCGCCAGCAGCATCTTGGCAGCGAGTGTCTATGGCTACACCTTC
CDR3: CASSILAASVYGYTF

J: TRBJ2-3
D: TRBD1
size: .
length: 16
V: TRBV5-1
DNA: TGCGCCAGCAGCTTGGACAGGGGGCGAGGCACAGATACGCAGTATTTT
CDR3: CASSLDRGRGTDTQYF

J: TRBJ1-1
D: .
size: .
length: 15
V: TRBV5-1
DNA: TGCGCCAGCAGCTTGCTAGGGCTGGAGAACACTGAAGCTTTCTTT
CDR3: CASSLLGLENTEAFF

J: TRBJ2-7
D: TRBD2
size: .
length: 12
V: TRBV30
DNA: TGTGCCTGGAGTCCTAGCGGGTACGAGCAGTACTTC
CDR3: CAWSPSGYEQYF

J: TRBJ1-2
D: .
size: .
length: 16
V: TRBV7-2
DNA: TGTGCCAGCAGCGACCCAAACCGCGACAGGTACTATGGCTACACCTTC
CDR3: CASSDPNRDRYYGYTF

J: TRBJ2-4
D: TRBD2
size: .
length: 17
V: TRBV5-4
DNA: TGTGCCAGCAGCTTGGACCCGGGACTAGGCCTTGGTAACATTCAGTACTTC
CDR3: CASSLDPGLGLGNIQYF

J: TRBJ2-7
D: .
size: medium-sized
length: 17
V: TRBV2
DNA: TGTGCCAGCACTCTTGGTCCGGGGCCCTTGTACTCCTACGAGCAGTACTTC
CDR3: CASTLGPGPLYSYEQYF

J: TRBJ2-1
D: .
size: .
length: 15
V: TRBV19
DNA: TGTGCCAGTAGTATAACACAGGCTTTTGGGAATGAGCAGTTCTTC
CDR3: CASSITQAFGNEQFF